Detailed here is one T cell receptor beta chain. The record originates from a study of blood T cell repertoires in COVID-19. Study-level background: Acute and convalescent COVID-19 samples came from the United States, Italy and Spain. The cDNA or gDNA used as material had been derived from T cells, B-cell-depleted T cells, or PBMCs.

Germline V gives CDR1 WNHNN, CDR2 SYGVQD (reference sequence). V shed 6 bases, J shed 1 base, and the junction held 3 bases outside the gene matches. This CDR3 contains 14 residues. Original data processing: Reference gene primer amplification gave estimated nucleated cell counts. Sequencing used immunoSEQ multiplex PCR; TCRdb keeps in-frame clones, though not all of them. V and J calls and clone size are given by that table; D and trimming were obtained from the DNA. The sample consists of some 230,000 clones, around 84% of them appearing once. The V call is TRBV10-1, the J call TRBJ1-3; TRBD1 agrees at 7 bases. This receptor was identified in a woman aged 55-69 years who had recovered from COVID-19. The specimen sequenced was peripheral blood. CDR3 sequence: CASRGTESGNTIYF. CDR3 bases: TGCGCCAGCAGGGGGACAGAATCTGGAAACACCATATATTTT.